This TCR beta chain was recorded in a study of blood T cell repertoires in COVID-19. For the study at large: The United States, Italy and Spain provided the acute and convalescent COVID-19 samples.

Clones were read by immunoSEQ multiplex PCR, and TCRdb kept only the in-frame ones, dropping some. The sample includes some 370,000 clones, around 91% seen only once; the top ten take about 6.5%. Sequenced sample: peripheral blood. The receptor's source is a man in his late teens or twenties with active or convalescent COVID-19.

The DNA for the CDR3 is TGTGCCAGCAGCCAAGTCACTGCTGGACAGGGCACTGAAGCTTTCTTT. Its protein product is CASSQVTAGQGTEAFF. This chain links TRBV14 with TRBJ1-1; 8 nucleotides agree with TRBD1. Germline-derived CDR1 and CDR2 are SGHDN and FVKESK. CDR3 length: 16 residues. Trimming removed 1 base from V and 4 bases from J; junction bases left unmatched: 8.